The TCR beta chain described here comes from a study of T cells after posttransplantation cyclophosphamide. Whole-study results and caveats: Tissue-infiltrating T cells from skin or gut overlapped little with blood T cells. Recipient CMV seropositivity and CMV reactivation strongly tracked TRB clonality.

CDR3 size: 15 residues. The ends lost 4 bases at V and 6 bases at J; junction bases unmatched: 8. Germline V lookup: CDR1 MGHRA, CDR2 YSYEKL. Many counts were recorded for this clone. No antigen is known for it. Sequencing was performed with immunoSEQ multiplex PCR; in TCRdb, only in-frame clones are kept and a portion is missing. The specimen gives approximately 31,000 clones without singletons; the ten biggest hold 4.5% to 5%. The V call is TRBV4-1, the J call TRBJ1-4; 7 bases line up with TRBD1. Sequenced sample: PBMCs. The clonotype was recovered from a woman in her twenties or thirties in good health and a related stem cell transplant donor. The CDR3 DNA is TGCGCCAGCAGCCGCGAAGACAGGGACTATGAAAAACTGTTTTTT. The encoded protein is CASSREDRDYEKLFF.